These T cell receptor beta chains were read from a single sample in a study of T cell responses to AZD1222 COVID-19 vaccine. Repertoires were generated with immunoSEQ multiplex PCR, while TCRdb's copy carries only in-frame clones and drops some. In the table there are roughly 200,000 clones, just over 85% of which are singletons. This sample comprised peripheral blood, obtained on day 0 of AZD1222 vaccination. Receptors originate from an adult in good health. Both conserved end residues are part of each CDR3. The order of the fields is D gene, J gene, clone size, V gene, CDR3 DNA, CDR3 protein. D genes are given only for firm matches. Clone size is stated in some rows and not others, as once, few, many or a class when expanded.

d_call: -
j_call: TRBJ2-3
clone_size: -
v_call: TRBV20-1
cdr3_nt: TGCAGTGCAAGGGGCGGAGATACGCAGTATTTT
cdr3_aa: CSARGGDTQYF

d_call: -
j_call: TRBJ2-5
clone_size: -
v_call: TRBV20-1
cdr3_nt: TGCAGTGCTACTAGGGGAGAGACCCAGTACTTC
cdr3_aa: CSATRGETQYF

d_call: -
j_call: TRBJ2-1
clone_size: -
v_call: TRBV6-1
cdr3_nt: TGTGCCAGCAGTGAAGGGACAGATTCACCCCCACGGTTCTTC
cdr3_aa: CASSEGTDSPPRFF

d_call: TRBD1
j_call: TRBJ1-1
clone_size: -
v_call: TRBV15
cdr3_nt: TGTGCCACCAGCAGCGATAACAGGGGTCCCACCGAATTT
cdr3_aa: CATSSDNRGPTEF

d_call: -
j_call: TRBJ1-1
clone_size: -
v_call: TRBV7-3
cdr3_nt: TGTGCCAGCAGCTCCACGACAGGCGGGAACACTGAAGCTTTCTTT
cdr3_aa: CASSSTTGGNTEAFF

d_call: -
j_call: TRBJ2-7
clone_size: few
v_call: TRBV6-5
cdr3_nt: TGTGCCAGCAGTTACTCGCTAAGGGCGGTCGAGCAGTACTTC
cdr3_aa: CASSYSLRAVEQYF

d_call: -
j_call: TRBJ1-5
clone_size: -
v_call: TRBV20-1
cdr3_nt: TGCAGTGCTAGTGAGGGGGTTGACCAGCCCCAGCATTTT
cdr3_aa: CSASEGVDQPQHF

d_call: TRBD2
j_call: TRBJ2-4
clone_size: -
v_call: TRBV4-2
cdr3_nt: TGTGCCAGCAGCCAAGATCGGATTGGGAGCGGGGTCATTCAGTACTTC
cdr3_aa: CASSQDRIGSGVIQYF

d_call: -
j_call: TRBJ2-4
clone_size: -
v_call: TRBV5-4
cdr3_nt: TGTGCCAGCAGCTTGGCCACGGGTTTAGCCAAAAACATTCAGTACTTC
cdr3_aa: CASSLATGLAKNIQYF

d_call: -
j_call: TRBJ2-5
clone_size: -
v_call: TRBV7-6
cdr3_nt: TGTGCCAGCAGCCCCCGACAGGTTATCCAAGAGACCCAGTACTTC
cdr3_aa: CASSPRQVIQETQYF

d_call: TRBD1
j_call: TRBJ2-7
clone_size: -
v_call: TRBV6-5
cdr3_nt: TGTGCCAGCAGTACGGACAGGGAGCGTGCCGAGCAGTACTTC
cdr3_aa: CASSTDRERAEQYF

d_call: -
j_call: TRBJ2-7
clone_size: -
v_call: TRBV27
cdr3_nt: TGTGCCAGCAGTTTATCTGGAGGAGACAGATCCTACGAGCAGTACTTC
cdr3_aa: CASSLSGGDRSYEQYF

d_call: -
j_call: TRBJ2-5
clone_size: -
v_call: TRBV5-1
cdr3_nt: TGCGCCAGCAGCTTGTCAGGGACGAGGGAGACCCAGTACTTC
cdr3_aa: CASSLSGTRETQYF

d_call: -
j_call: TRBJ2-7
clone_size: once
v_call: TRBV5-1
cdr3_nt: TGCGCCAGCAGCTCGGAGGGGGTGGCCTACGAGCAGTACTTC
cdr3_aa: CASSSEGVAYEQYF

d_call: -
j_call: TRBJ1-2
clone_size: few
v_call: TRBV2
cdr3_nt: TGTGCCAGCAGTGAGGCCGGTCCGGGCTACACCTTC
cdr3_aa: CASSEAGPGYTF

d_call: -
j_call: TRBJ1-1
clone_size: -
v_call: TRBV28
cdr3_nt: TGTGCCAGCAGTACCGCCGTCCCAGGGACTCCGGAGGGTATCCCGAACACTGAAGCTTTCTTT
cdr3_aa: CASSTAVPGTPEGIPNTEAFF

d_call: -
j_call: TRBJ2-1
clone_size: -
v_call: TRBV29-1
cdr3_nt: TGCAGCGTTGAAGAGGGCCTGGGAATCGATGAGCAGTTCTTC
cdr3_aa: CSVEEGLGIDEQFF

d_call: -
j_call: TRBJ2-7
clone_size: many
v_call: TRBV2
cdr3_nt: TGTGCCAGCAGTGAGGGTTCGCTCTCCTACGAGCAGTACTTC
cdr3_aa: CASSEGSLSYEQYF

d_call: -
j_call: TRBJ2-7
clone_size: -
v_call: TRBV7-9
cdr3_nt: TGTGCCAGCAGCTTAGATCGGGGTACCTACGAGCAGTACTTC
cdr3_aa: CASSLDRGTYEQYF

d_call: -
j_call: TRBJ2-7
clone_size: -
v_call: TRBV6-5
cdr3_nt: TGTGCCAGCAGACAGTCCACCACGACTAGGGGAATCTTC
cdr3_aa: CASRQSTTTRGIF

d_call: TRBD2
j_call: TRBJ2-2
clone_size: once
v_call: TRBV10-2
cdr3_nt: TGCGCCAGCAGCGCCCCACTAGCGGGGGGGCAGGTCGGGGAGCTGTTTTTT
cdr3_aa: CASSAPLAGGQVGELFF

d_call: -
j_call: TRBJ1-1
clone_size: -
v_call: TRBV20-1
cdr3_nt: TGCAGTGCTATTGGGGGCCGGGCTTTCTTT
cdr3_aa: CSAIGGRAFF

d_call: -
j_call: TRBJ1-2
clone_size: -
v_call: TRBV28
cdr3_nt: TGTGCCAGCAGTTCAATCCCGGTAGGCTACACCTTC
cdr3_aa: CASSSIPVGYTF

d_call: -
j_call: TRBJ1-2
clone_size: once
v_call: TRBV2
cdr3_nt: TGTGCCAGCAGTGGACCGAGGACAGACACCTTAGATGGCTACACCTTC
cdr3_aa: CASSGPRTDTLDGYTF

d_call: TRBD1
j_call: TRBJ1-2
clone_size: -
v_call: TRBV10-3
cdr3_nt: TGTGCCATCAGTGAGACAGGGGACGATGGCTACACCTTC
cdr3_aa: CAISETGDDGYTF

d_call: -
j_call: TRBJ2-7
clone_size: -
v_call: TRBV25-1
cdr3_nt: TGTGCCAGCATACACCGGACCACCTACGAGCAGTACTTC
cdr3_aa: CASIHRTTYEQYF

d_call: TRBD1
j_call: TRBJ2-7
clone_size: few
v_call: TRBV29-1
cdr3_nt: TGCAGCGTCAAAAATACAGGGGGCCACGAGCAGTACTTC
cdr3_aa: CSVKNTGGHEQYF

d_call: TRBD1
j_call: TRBJ1-1
clone_size: once
v_call: TRBV11-2
cdr3_nt: TGTGCCAGCAGCCCCCGGGACAGTTTGAACACTGAAGCTTTCTTT
cdr3_aa: CASSPRDSLNTEAFF

d_call: TRBD1
j_call: TRBJ2-2
clone_size: once
v_call: TRBV7-3
cdr3_nt: TGTGCCAGCAGCTCGAAACAGGGGGTCACCGGGGAGCTGTTTTTT
cdr3_aa: CASSSKQGVTGELFF

d_call: -
j_call: TRBJ1-6
clone_size: -
v_call: TRBV5-4
cdr3_nt: TGTGCCAGCAGCTTGGCCTACAGGACCGCGAGCTATAATTCACCCCTCCACTTT
cdr3_aa: CASSLAYRTASYNSPLHF

d_call: -
j_call: TRBJ1-2
clone_size: -
v_call: TRBV19
cdr3_nt: TGTGCCAGTAGTGACCGGGGACGGAGAATTGGCGGCTACACCTTC
cdr3_aa: CASSDRGRRIGGYTF